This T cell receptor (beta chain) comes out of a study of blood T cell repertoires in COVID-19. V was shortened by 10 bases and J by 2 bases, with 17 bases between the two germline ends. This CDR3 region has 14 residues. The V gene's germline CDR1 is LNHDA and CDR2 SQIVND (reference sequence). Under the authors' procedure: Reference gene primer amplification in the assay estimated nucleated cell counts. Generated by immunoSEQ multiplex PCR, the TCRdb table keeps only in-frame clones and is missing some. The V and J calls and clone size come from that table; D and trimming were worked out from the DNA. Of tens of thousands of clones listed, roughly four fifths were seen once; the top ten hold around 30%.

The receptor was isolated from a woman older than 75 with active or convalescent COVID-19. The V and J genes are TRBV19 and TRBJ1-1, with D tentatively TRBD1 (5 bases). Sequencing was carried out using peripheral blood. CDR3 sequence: CATSRDGGNTEAFF. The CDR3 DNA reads TGTGCCACCTCGAGGGACGGGGGTAACACTGAAGCTTTCTTT.